A selection of T cell receptor beta chains follows, all from one sample in a study of blood T cell repertoires in COVID-19. Produced via immunoSEQ multiplex PCR; TCRdb's table is partial and in-frame only. The table has over 70,000 clones, roughly 81% seen once. The sample comprised peripheral blood. The source is a man in his 60s with COVID-19, enrolled during active disease. Both conserved end residues are part of each CDR3. The D gene is left open where the match is weak. Only some rows state a clone size, as once, few, many or a class for expanded clones.

J gene,clone size,D gene,V gene,CDR3 DNA,CDR3 protein
TRBJ1-5,NA,TRBD1,TRBV29-1,TGCAGCGTTGACCTTAGCCTACGGGACAGGGGGATGGGTCAGCCCCAGCATTTT,CSVDLSLRDRGMGQPQHF
TRBJ2-2,once,TRBD2,TRBV2,TGTGCCATCGGGGGGTCTAGCGCAATTGGGAGCACCGGGGAGCTGTTTTTT,CAIGGSSAIGSTGELFF
TRBJ1-4,NA,NA,TRBV18,TGTGCCAGCTCACCAAAAACAGGGTCTGAAAAACTGTTTTTT,CASSPKTGSEKLFF
TRBJ1-2,once,TRBD1,TRBV6-6,TGTGCCAGCAGCCAGGCCGACGACAGGGCTGGCACCTTC,CASSQADDRAGTF
TRBJ1-1,once,NA,TRBV12-3/TRBV12-4,TGTGCCAGCAGTCGGACAGAAGGGACTGAAGCTTTCTTT,CASSRTEGTEAFF
TRBJ2-1,NA,TRBD1,TRBV29-1,TGCAGCGTAGACAGGGGATCTAGGAATGAGCAGTTCTTC,CSVDRGSRNEQFF
TRBJ1-4,NA,NA,TRBV6-5,TGTGCCAGCAGTTACTACGGGAGGGAGGAAAAACTGTTTTTT,CASSYYGREEKLFF
TRBJ2-1,NA,TRBD2,TRBV5-1,TGCGCCAGCACTCGGACTAGTGTTACCTACAATGAGCAGTTCTTC,CASTRTSVTYNEQFF
TRBJ1-1,NA,TRBD1,TRBV11-2,TGTGCCAGCAAAGCAGGGGGCTGGACTGAAGCTTTCTTT,CASKAGGWTEAFF
TRBJ1-5,NA,NA,TRBV6-5,TGTGCCAGCAGTTACTCAGCGTTACGGGGTCAGCCCCAGCATTTT,CASSYSALRGQPQHF
TRBJ2-1,NA,TRBD2,TRBV4-2,TGTGCCAGCAGCCAAGCTCTAGGGACTAGCGGCTACAATGAGCAGTTCTTC,CASSQALGTSGYNEQFF
TRBJ2-7,NA,NA,TRBV3-1/TRBV3-2,TGTGCCAGCAGCCAAGGGCGGACCTACGAGCAGTACTTC,CASSQGRTYEQYF
TRBJ1-1,once,NA,TRBV9,TGTGCCAGCAGCCCAACTCAGGAGGGAAATGGTTTCTTT,CASSPTQEGNGFF
TRBJ2-1,NA,NA,TRBV5-1,TGCGCCAGCAGCTTGGCCTCAGGGGTGTACAATGAGCAGTTCTTC,CASSLASGVYNEQFF
TRBJ1-2,few,NA,TRBV28,TGTGCCAGCAGTTCCCGCCGCGGGCGGACCTTGGATGGCTACACCTTC,CASSSRRGRTLDGYTF
TRBJ1-5,NA,TRBD1,TRBV19,TGTGCCAGTAGTATAAGGACAGGGGGTTCAAATCAGCCCCAGCATTTT,CASSIRTGGSNQPQHF
TRBJ2-3,NA,NA,TRBV2,TGTGCCAGCCGGGGGTGGGATACGCAGTATTTT,CASRGWDTQYF
TRBJ2-6,NA,TRBD1,TRBV28,TGTGCCAGCAGCACGCGGGTGACAGGGTACAGCTCTGGGGCCAACGTCCTGACTTTC,CASSTRVTGYSSGANVLTF
TRBJ1-4,NA,TRBD1,TRBV2,TGTGCCACGTCCAGGGGGGCAGAAGAAAAACTGTTTTTT,CATSRGAEEKLFF
TRBJ2-7,NA,TRBD2,TRBV5-1,TGCGCCAGCAGCTTGGCCCCACTAGCGCCTTCCTACGAGCAGTACTTC,CASSLAPLAPSYEQYF
TRBJ1-2,NA,TRBD1,TRBV6-5,TGTGCCAGCAGTAGACAGGGTAATTATGGCTACACCTTC,CASSRQGNYGYTF
TRBJ1-5,NA,NA,TRBV30,TGTGCCTGGAGCGCCGGGACAAATAGCAATCAGCCCCAGCATTTT,CAWSAGTNSNQPQHF
TRBJ2-7,NA,NA,TRBV7-2,TGTGCCAGCAGCTTAAGCAGGGATGGCGAGCAGTACTTC,CASSLSRDGEQYF
TRBJ2-1,NA,NA,TRBV18,TGTGCCAGCTCACAATCACAGGGTGATGAGCAGTTCTTC,CASSQSQGDEQFF
TRBJ1-2,NA,TRBD1,TRBV5-1,TGCGCCAGCAGCTTGGAGGTGGGACAGGGCTGGGGCTACACCTTC,CASSLEVGQGWGYTF
TRBJ1-5,NA,TRBD1,TRBV7-2,TGTGCCAGCAGCTTAGGTTACAGGGGGTCCAATCAGCCCCAGCATTTT,CASSLGYRGSNQPQHF
TRBJ2-7,NA,TRBD1,TRBV12-3/TRBV12-4,TGTGCCAGCAGCTTCGACAGGGGTGATGAGCAGTACTTC,CASSFDRGDEQYF
TRBJ1-5,once,NA,TRBV10-3,TGTGCCATCAGGGGGTCGGCAGGGGATGAGCCCCAGCATTTT,CAIRGSAGDEPQHF
TRBJ2-1,once,TRBD2,TRBV3-1/TRBV3-2,TGTGCCAGCACCGGAAGGGGTGTCGGACTAGCGGGGGGCTTCGCCTACAATGAGCAGTTCTTC,CASTGRGVGLAGGFAYNEQFF
TRBJ1-5,once,NA,TRBV6-1,TGTGCCAGCAGTGAAATCGAGGCGGATCAGCCCCAGCATTTT,CASSEIEADQPQHF
TRBJ1-5,NA,TRBD1,TRBV19,TGTGCCAGTAGAGATCCGACAGGGCGGCAGCCCCAGCATTTT,CASRDPTGRQPQHF
TRBJ2-1,NA,NA,TRBV3-1/TRBV3-2,TGTGCCAGCAGCCAAGTAGGGGGTGAGCAGTTCTTC,CASSQVGGEQFF
TRBJ1-5,few,NA,TRBV2,TGTGCCAGCAGTGCGGGCAGCCAGGGGCCCCAGCATTTT,CASSAGSQGPQHF
TRBJ1-5,NA,TRBD1,TRBV5-5,TGTGCCAGCAGCTTGGTTACAGGGGGCAATCAGCCCCAGCATTTT,CASSLVTGGNQPQHF
TRBJ2-3,NA,TRBD2,TRBV29-1,TGCAGCGTCTCTGAGCGCTGGGGACTAGGTAGAGATACGCAGTATTTT,CSVSERWGLGRDTQYF
TRBJ1-2,NA,TRBD1,TRBV2,TGTGCCAGCAGTGCCGGACAGGGGGCGTCAAACTATGGCTACACCTTC,CASSAGQGASNYGYTF
TRBJ1-6,NA,TRBD1,TRBV28,TGTGCCAGCAGACCCGGTGGGACAGGAATCCTCCACTTT,CASRPGGTGILHF
TRBJ1-2,NA,NA,TRBV6-5,TGTGCCAGCAGTATGCAGGGGACGCAGGATGGCTACACCTTC,CASSMQGTQDGYTF
TRBJ2-7,NA,NA,TRBV3-1/TRBV3-2,TGTGCCAGCAGCCAACTATACGAGCAGTACTTC,CASSQLYEQYF
TRBJ1-1,NA,NA,TRBV19,TGTGCCAGTAGCCGGGGGGCAGGGCAAGTTGAAGCTTTCTTT,CASSRGAGQVEAFF
TRBJ1-2,NA,NA,TRBV29-1,TGCAGCGTTCAAACGACAGGAGAATTTAACTATGGCTACACCTTC,CSVQTTGEFNYGYTF
TRBJ2-2,NA,TRBD2,TRBV19,TGTGCCAGTATACGTGGGAGGGCGAACACCGGGGAGCTGTTTTTT,CASIRGRANTGELFF
TRBJ1-5,NA,NA,TRBV6-5,TGTGCCAGCAGCTCTACTGCGGCTCAGCCCCAGCATTTT,CASSSTAAQPQHF
TRBJ2-1,NA,NA,TRBV18,TGTGCCAGCTCACCACCTCCTCTCAATGAGCAGTTCTTC,CASSPPPLNEQFF
TRBJ2-1,NA,TRBD2,TRBV7-6,TGTGCCAGCAGCTTAGCGTCTAGCGGCTCCTACAATGAGCAGTTCTTC,CASSLASSGSYNEQFF
TRBJ2-5,NA,TRBD2,TRBV19,TGTGCCAGTAGTCCTGTAGCGGGTAGTCAAGAGACCCAGTACTTC,CASSPVAGSQETQYF
TRBJ2-6,few,NA,TRBV19,TGTGCCAGTAGTATTTCTACAGGGTGGGACTCTGGGGCCAACGTCCTGACTTTC,CASSISTGWDSGANVLTF
TRBJ2-1,NA,NA,TRBV10-1,TGCGCCAGCAGTGCCCAGGGGATGGGAATCTCGGACCTCTACAATGAGCAGTTCTTC,CASSAQGMGISDLYNEQFF
TRBJ2-2,NA,NA,TRBV11-3,TGTGCCAGCAGCTTAGCAGGGGATTCGAACACCGGGGAGCTGTTTTTT,CASSLAGDSNTGELFF
TRBJ1-2,NA,NA,TRBV3-1/TRBV3-2,TGTGCCAGCAGCCAAGATATGGGGGGCTATGGCTACACCTTC,CASSQDMGGYGYTF
TRBJ2-1,NA,TRBD2,TRBV20-1,TGCAGTGCTAGTAAGACTAGCGGGAGGAATGAGCAGTTCTTC,CSASKTSGRNEQFF
TRBJ2-1,NA,TRBD2,TRBV7-9,TGTGCCAGCAGCCCTAGACTAGCCCGACCAGTGAAGAATGAGCAGTTCTTC,CASSPRLARPVKNEQFF
TRBJ2-3,NA,NA,TRBV4-1,TGCGCCAGCAGCCAAGATAATCCTAGCACAGATACGCAGTATTTT,CASSQDNPSTDTQYF
TRBJ2-4,NA,NA,TRBV11-2,TGTGCCAGCAGCCCCCGGGGTGTCGCCAAAAACATTCAGTACTTC,CASSPRGVAKNIQYF
TRBJ1-2,few,TRBD1,TRBV2,TGTGCCGGAGTACCCCAGACAGGGGCCGGCTATGGCTACACCTTC,CAGVPQTGAGYGYTF
TRBJ1-1,NA,NA,TRBV7-9,TGTGCCAGCAGCTTACAAACAGTGAACACTGAAGCTTTCTTT,CASSLQTVNTEAFF
TRBJ1-1,NA,NA,TRBV3-1/TRBV3-2,TGTGCCAGCAGCCAGCGGGACGTAGGTGAAGCTTTCTTT,CASSQRDVGEAFF
TRBJ2-7,once,TRBD2,TRBV6-1,TGTGCCAGCAGTGAAGAGCGGGGGGCCGGCGAGCAGTACTTC,CASSEERGAGEQYF
TRBJ2-1,NA,TRBD2,TRBV7-7,TGTGCCAGCAGCTTGGATAGCGGGAGAGGGGGTGAGCAGTTCTTC,CASSLDSGRGGEQFF
TRBJ2-5,NA,NA,TRBV11-2,TGTGCCAGCAGCTTAGCCCGGACAGCACAAGAGACCCAGTACTTC,CASSLARTAQETQYF